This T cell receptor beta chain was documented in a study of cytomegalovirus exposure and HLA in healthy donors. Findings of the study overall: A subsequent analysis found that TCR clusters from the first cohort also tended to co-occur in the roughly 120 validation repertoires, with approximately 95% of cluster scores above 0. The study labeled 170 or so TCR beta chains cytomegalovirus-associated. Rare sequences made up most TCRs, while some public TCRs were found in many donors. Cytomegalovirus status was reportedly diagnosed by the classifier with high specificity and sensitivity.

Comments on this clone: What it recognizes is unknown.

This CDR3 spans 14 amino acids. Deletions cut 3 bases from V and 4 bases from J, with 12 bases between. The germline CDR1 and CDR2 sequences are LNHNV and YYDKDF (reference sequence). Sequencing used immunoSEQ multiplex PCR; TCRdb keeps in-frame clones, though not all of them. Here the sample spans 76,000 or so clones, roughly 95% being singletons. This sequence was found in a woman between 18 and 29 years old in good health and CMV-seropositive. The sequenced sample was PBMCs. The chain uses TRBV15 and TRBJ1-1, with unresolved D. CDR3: CATSSPREGTEAFF. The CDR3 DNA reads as TGTGCCACCAGCAGCCCAAGGGAGGGCACTGAAGCTTTCTTT.